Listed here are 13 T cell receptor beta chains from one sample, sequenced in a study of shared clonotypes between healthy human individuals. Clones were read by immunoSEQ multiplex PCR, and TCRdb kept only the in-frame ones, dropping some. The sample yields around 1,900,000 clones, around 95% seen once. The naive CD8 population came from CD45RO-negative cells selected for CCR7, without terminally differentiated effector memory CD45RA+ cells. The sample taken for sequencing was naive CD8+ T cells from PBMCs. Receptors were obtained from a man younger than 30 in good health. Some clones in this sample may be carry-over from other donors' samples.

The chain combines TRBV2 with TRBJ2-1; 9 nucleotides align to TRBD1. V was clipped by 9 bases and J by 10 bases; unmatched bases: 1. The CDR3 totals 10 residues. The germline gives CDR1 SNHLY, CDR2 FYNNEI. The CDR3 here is CASGTGEQFF. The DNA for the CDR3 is TGTGCCAGTGGGACAGGGGAGCAGTTCTTC.

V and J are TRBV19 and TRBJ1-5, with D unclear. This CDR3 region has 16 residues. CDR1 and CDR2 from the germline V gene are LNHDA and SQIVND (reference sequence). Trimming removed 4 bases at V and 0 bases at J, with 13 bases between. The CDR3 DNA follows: TGTGCCAGTAGTAGGATGCCCGAGTATAGCAATCAGCCCCAGCATTTT. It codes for CASSRMPEYSNQPQHF. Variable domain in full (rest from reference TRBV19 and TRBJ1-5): DGGITQSPKYLFRKEGQNVTLSCEQNLNHDAMYWYRQDPGQGLRLIYYSQIVNDFQKGDIAEGYSVSREKKESFPLTVTSAQKNPTAFYLCASSRMPEYSNQPQHFGDGTRLSIL.

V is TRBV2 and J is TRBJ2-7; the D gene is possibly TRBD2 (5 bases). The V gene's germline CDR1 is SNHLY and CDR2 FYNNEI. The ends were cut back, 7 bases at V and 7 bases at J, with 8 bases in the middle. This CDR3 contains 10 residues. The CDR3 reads CASTRGEQYF. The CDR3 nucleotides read TGTGCCAGCACTCGGGGAGAGCAGTACTTC.

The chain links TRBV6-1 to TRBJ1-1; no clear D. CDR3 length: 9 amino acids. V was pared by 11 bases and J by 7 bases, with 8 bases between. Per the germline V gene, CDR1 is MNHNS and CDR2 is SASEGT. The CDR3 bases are TGTGCCGGGGAGGGTGAAGCTTTCTTT. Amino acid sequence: CAGEGEAFF.

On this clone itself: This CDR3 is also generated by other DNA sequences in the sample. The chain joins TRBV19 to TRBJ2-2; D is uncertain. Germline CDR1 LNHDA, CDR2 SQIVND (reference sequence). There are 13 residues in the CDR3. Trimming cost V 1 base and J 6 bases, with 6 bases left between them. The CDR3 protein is CASSIAGPGELFF. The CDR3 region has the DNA TGTGCCAGTAGTATAGCAGGCCCCGGGGAGCTGTTTTTT.

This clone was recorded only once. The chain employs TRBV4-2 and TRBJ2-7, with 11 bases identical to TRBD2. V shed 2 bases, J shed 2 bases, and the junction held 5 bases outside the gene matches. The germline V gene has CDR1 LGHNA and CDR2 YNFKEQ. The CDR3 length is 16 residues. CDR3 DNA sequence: TGTGCCAGCAGCCAACTTAGCGGGAGGGGGGCCTACGAGCAGTACTTC. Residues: CASSQLSGRGAYEQYF.

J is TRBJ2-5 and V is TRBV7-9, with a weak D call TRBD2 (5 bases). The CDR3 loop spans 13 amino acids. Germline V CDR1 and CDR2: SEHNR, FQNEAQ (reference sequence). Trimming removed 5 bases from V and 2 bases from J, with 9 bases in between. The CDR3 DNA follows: TGTGCCAGCAGCATTAGCGAGCAAGAGACCCAGTACTTC. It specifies CASSISEQETQYF. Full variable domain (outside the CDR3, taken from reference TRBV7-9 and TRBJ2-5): DTGVSQNPRHKITKRGQNVTFRCDPISEHNRLYWYRQTLGQGPEFLTYFQNEAQLEKSRLLSDRFSAERPKGSFSTLEIQRTEQGDSAMYLCASSISEQETQYFGPGTRLLVL.

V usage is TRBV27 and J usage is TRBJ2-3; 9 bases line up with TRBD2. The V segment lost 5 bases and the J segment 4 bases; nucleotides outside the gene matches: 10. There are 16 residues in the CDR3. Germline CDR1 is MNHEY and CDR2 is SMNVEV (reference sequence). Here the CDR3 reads CASSPSTSGRADTQYF. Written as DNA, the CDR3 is TGTGCCAGCAGTCCCTCGACTAGCGGTAGGGCAGATACGCAGTATTTT.

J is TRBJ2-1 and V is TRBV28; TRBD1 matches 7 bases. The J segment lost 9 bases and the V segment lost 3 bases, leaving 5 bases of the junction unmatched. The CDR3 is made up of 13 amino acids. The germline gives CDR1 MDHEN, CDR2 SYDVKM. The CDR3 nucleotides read TGTGCCAGCAGTTTTATAGGGGGCGGTGAGCAGTTCTTC. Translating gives CASSFIGGGEQFF.

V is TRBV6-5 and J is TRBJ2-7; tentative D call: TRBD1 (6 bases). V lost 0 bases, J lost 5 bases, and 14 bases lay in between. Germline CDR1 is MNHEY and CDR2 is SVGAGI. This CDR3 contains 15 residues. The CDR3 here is CASSYSRTEEDEQYF. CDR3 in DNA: TGTGCCAGCAGTTACTCACGGACAGAGGAAGACGAGCAGTACTTC.

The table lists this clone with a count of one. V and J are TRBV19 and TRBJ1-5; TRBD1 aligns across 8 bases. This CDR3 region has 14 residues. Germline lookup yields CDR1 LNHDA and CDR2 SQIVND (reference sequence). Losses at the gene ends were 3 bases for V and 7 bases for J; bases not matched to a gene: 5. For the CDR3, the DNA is TGTGCCAGTAGTATCCAGGGGGCAAGGCAGCCCCAGCATTTT. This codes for CASSIQGARQPQHF.

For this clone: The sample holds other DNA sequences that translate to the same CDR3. CDR3 nucleotides: TGTGCCACCAGCAGAGATTCAGTTGACGAGCAGTACTTC. This gives the protein CATSRDSVDEQYF. This chain joins TRBV15 and TRBJ2-7; D is unresolved. This CDR3 contains 13 residues. Per germline, CDR1 LNHNV and CDR2 YYDKDF (reference sequence). The germline V and J ends were trimmed by 0 bases and 5 bases, with 8 bases remaining between them.

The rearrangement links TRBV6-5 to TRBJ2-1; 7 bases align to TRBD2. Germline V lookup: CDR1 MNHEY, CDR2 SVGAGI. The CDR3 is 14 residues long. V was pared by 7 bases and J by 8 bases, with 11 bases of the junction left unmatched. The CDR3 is CASTSLLAGYEQFF. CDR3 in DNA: TGTGCCAGCACCTCTTTGTTAGCGGGTTATGAGCAGTTCTTC.